This T cell receptor (beta chain) was found in a study of blood T cells in healthy people across ages. Per-sample PBMC isolation yielded at least 7 million cells. Total RNA, at least 5 micrograms per sample, was extracted from PBMCs. A second roughly 6 to 12 cycle PCR used barcoded and J-beta primers. TCRdb independently ran MiXCR on the 5' RACE reads; one entry per CDR3 protein. Seen here are hundreds of thousands of distinct CDR3 sequences, 50% to 65% observed once, and the top ten hold roughly 40%. This clonotype was obtained from a man older than 75 in good health. Sequences were obtained from blood.

The CDR3, as DNA: TGCAGTGCCCTCGTCGGCGCAACTAATGAAAAACTGTTTTTT. Translated: CSALVGATNEKLFF. V gene TRBV20-1 combines with J gene TRBJ1-4; D ambiguous. CDR1 and CDR2 (germline): DFQATT, SNEGSKA (reference sequence). The CDR3 runs to 14 residues. V was pared by 6 bases and J by 0 bases, with 11 bases between.